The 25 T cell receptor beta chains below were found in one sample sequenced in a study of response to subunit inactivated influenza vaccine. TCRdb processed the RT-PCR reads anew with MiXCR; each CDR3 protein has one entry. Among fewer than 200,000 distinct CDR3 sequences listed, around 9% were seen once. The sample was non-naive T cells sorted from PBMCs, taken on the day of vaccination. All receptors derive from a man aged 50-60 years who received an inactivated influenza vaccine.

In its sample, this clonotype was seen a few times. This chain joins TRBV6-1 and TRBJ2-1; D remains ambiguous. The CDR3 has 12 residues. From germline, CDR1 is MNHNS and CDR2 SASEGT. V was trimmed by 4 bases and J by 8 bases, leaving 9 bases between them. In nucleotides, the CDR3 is TGTGCCAGCAGTGTTAGGGTCGATGAGCAGTTCTTC. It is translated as CASSVRVDEQFF.

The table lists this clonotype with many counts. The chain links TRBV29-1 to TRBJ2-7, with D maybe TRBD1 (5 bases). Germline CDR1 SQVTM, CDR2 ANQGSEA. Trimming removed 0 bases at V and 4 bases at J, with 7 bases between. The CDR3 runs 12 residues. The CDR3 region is CSVEDQGYEQYF. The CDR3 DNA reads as TGCAGCGTTGAAGACCAGGGTTACGAGCAGTACTTC.

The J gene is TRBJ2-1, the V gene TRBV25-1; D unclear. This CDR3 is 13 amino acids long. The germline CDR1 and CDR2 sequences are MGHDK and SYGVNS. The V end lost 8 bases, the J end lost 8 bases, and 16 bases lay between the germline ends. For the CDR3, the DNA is TGTGCCAGCTCGTCACTTGGAAACGATGAGCAGTTCTTC. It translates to CASSSLGNDEQFF.

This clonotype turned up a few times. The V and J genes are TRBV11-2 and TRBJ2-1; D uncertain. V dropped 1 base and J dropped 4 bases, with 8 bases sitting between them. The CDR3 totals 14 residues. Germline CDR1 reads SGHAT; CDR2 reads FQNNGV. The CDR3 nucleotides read TGTGCCAGCAGCTTAGGGTTGATGTACAATGAGCAGTTCTTC. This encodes CASSLGLMYNEQFF.

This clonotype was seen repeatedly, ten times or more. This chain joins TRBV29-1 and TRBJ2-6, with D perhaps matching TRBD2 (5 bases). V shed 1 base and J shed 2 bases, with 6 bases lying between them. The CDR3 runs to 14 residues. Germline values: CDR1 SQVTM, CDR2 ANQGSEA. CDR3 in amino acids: CSVEGGAGANVLTF. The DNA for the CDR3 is TGCAGCGTTGAAGGGGGAGCTGGGGCCAACGTCCTGACTTTC.

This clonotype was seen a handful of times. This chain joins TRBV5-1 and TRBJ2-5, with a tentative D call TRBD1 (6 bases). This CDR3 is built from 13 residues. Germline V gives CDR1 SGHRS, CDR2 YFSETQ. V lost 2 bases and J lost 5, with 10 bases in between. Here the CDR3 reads CASSFTGLETQYF. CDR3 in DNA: TGCGCCAGCAGCTTTACAGGGTTGGAGACCCAGTACTTC.

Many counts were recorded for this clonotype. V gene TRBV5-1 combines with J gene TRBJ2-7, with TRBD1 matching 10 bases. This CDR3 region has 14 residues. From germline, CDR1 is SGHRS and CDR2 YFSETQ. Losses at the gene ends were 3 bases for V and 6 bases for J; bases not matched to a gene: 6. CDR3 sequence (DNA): TGCGCCAGCAGCTCCCGGGACAGGGGATTCGAGCAGTACTTC. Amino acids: CASSSRDRGFEQYF.

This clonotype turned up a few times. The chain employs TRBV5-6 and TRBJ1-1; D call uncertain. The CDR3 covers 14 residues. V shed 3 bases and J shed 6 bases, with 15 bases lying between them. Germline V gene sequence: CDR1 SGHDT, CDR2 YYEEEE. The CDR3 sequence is CASSWSLYGAEAFF. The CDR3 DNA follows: TGTGCCAGCAGCTGGAGTTTGTATGGCGCTGAAGCTTTCTTT.

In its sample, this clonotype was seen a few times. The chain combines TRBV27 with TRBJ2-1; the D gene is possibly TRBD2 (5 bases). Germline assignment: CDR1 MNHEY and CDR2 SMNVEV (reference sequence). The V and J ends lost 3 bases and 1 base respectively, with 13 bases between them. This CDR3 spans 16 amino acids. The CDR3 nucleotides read TGTGCCAGCAGTTTGTGGACTGACTTTTCCTACAATGAGCAGTTCTTC. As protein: CASSLWTDFSYNEQFF.

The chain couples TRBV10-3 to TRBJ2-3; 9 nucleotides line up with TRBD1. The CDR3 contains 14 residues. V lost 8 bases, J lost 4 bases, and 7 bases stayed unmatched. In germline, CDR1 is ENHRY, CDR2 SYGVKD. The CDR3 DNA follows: TGTGCCATCGGGGGGACAGGGTCGCCAGATACGCAGTATTTT. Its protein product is CAIGGTGSPDTQYF.

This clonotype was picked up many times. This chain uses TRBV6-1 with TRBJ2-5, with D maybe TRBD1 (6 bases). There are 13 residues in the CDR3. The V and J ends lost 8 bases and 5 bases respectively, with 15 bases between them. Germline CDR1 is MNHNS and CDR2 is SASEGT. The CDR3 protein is CASYRARGETQYF. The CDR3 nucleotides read TGTGCCAGCTACAGGGCCCGCGGGGAGACCCAGTACTTC.

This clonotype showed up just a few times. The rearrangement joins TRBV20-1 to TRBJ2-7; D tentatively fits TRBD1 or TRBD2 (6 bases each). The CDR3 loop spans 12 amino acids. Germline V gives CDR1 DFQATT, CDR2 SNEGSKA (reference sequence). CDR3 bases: TGCAGAACGGGGGCACCCCTCGACGAGCAGTACTTC. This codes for CRTGAPLDEQYF.

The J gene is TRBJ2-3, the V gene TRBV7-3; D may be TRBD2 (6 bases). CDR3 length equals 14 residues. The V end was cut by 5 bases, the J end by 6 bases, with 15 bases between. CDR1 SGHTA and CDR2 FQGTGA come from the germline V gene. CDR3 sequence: CASSQDYLGDTQYF. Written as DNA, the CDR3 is TGTGCCAGCAGCCAGGACTATCTGGGGGATACGCAGTATTTT.

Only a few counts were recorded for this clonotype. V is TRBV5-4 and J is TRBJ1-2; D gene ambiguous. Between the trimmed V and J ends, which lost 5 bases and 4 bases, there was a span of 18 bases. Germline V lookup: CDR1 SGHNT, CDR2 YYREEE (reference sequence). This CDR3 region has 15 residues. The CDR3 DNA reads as TGTGCCAGCAGAACAAGATCAGTGCGTGGCTATGGCTACACCTTC. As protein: CASRTRSVRGYGYTF.

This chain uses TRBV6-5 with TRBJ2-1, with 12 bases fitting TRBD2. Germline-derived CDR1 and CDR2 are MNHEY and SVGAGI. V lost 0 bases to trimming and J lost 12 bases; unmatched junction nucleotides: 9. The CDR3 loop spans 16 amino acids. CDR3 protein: CASSYSRTSGARGQFF. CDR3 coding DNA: TGTGCCAGCAGTTACTCGAGGACTAGCGGGGCGCGTGGGCAGTTCTTC.

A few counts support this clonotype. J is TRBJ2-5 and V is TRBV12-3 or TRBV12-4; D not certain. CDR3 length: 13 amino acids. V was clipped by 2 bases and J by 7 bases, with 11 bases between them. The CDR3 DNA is TGTGCCAGCAGTTTAAGGCAGGAAGGGACCCAGTACTTC. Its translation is CASSLRQEGTQYF.

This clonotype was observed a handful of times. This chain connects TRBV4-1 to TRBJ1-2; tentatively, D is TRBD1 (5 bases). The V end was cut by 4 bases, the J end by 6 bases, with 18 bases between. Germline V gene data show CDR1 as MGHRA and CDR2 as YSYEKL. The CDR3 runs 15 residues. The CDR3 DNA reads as TGCGCCAGCAGCCTATCAGGGTTCCAAGACCATGGCTACACCTTC. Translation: CASSLSGFQDHGYTF.

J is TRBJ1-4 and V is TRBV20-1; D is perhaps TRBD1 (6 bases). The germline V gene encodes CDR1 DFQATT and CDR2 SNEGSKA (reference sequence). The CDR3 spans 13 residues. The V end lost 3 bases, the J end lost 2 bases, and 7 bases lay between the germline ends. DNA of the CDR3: TGCAGTGCTAGCAGGGGTACTAATGAAAAACTGTTTTTT. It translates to CSASRGTNEKLFF.

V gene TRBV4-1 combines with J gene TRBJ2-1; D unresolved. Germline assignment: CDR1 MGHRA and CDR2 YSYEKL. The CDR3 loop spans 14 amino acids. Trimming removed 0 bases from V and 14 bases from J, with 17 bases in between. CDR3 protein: CASSQDPIVGFKFF. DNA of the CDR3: TGCGCCAGCAGCCAAGACCCTATAGTCGGCTTCAAGTTCTTC.

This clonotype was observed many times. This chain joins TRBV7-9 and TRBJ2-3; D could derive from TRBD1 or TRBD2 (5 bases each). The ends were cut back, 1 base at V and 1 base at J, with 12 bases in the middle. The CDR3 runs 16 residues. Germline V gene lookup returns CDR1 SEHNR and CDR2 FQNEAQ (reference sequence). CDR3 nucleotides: TGTGCCAGCAGCTTAGTTACCGGGACCGGCACAGATACGCAGTATTTT. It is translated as CASSLVTGTGTDTQYF.

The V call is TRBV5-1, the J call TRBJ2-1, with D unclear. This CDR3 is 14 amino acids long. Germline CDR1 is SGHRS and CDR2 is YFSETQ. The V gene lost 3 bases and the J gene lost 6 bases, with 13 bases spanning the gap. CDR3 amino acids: CASSSKGSPNEQFF. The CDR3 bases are TGCGCCAGCAGCTCAAAAGGCAGCCCCAATGAGCAGTTCTTC.

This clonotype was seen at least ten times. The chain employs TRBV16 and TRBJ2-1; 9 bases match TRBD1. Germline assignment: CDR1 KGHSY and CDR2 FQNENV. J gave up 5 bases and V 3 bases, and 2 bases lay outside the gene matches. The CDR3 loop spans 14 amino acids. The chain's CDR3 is CASSHGTGNNEQFF. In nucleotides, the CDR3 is TGTGCCAGCAGCCATGGGACAGGGAACAATGAGCAGTTCTTC.

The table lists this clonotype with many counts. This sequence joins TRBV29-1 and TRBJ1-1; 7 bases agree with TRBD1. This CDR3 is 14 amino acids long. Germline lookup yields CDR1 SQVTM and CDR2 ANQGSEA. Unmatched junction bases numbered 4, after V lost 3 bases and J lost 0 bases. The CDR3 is CSVDPTGLNTEAFF. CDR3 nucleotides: TGCAGCGTTGACCCGACAGGGTTGAACACTGAAGCTTTCTTT.

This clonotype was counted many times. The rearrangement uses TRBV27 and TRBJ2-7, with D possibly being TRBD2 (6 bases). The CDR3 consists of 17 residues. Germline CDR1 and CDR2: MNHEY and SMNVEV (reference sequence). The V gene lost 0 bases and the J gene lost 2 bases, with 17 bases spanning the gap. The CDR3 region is CASSLSSWPGLTYEQYF. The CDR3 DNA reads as TGTGCCAGCAGTTTATCGTCGTGGCCGGGACTGACCTACGAGCAGTACTTC.

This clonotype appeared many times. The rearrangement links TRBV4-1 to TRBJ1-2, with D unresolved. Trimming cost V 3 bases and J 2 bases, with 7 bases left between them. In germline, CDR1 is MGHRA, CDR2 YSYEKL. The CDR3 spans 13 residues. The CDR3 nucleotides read TGCGCCAGCAGCCAGGAACTCAACTATGGCTACACCTTC. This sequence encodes CASSQELNYGYTF.